These 18 T cell receptor beta chains share one sample of origin, sequenced in a study of OX40 agonist ivuxolimab in advanced cancers. The method was immunoSEQ multiplex PCR; TCRdb's version includes in-frame clones alone and lacks a portion of them. This table has tens of thousands of clones, around 87% appearing once. Sequencing was performed on CD4+ or CD8+ T cells sorted from blood, taken in a trial of the OX40 agonist ivuxolimab. All receptors derive from an adult with an advanced solid tumor such as melanoma, head and neck, liver or kidney cancer.

The J gene is TRBJ1-2, the V gene TRBV7-9; unclear D gene. Germline loops: CDR1 SEHNR, CDR2 FQNEAQ (reference sequence). The CDR3 runs 13 residues. The germline V and J ends were trimmed by 6 bases and 8 bases, with 16 bases remaining between them. The CDR3 DNA is TGTGCCAGCAGTCTAGAGTGGGGTTCCGGCTACACCTTC. Translating gives CASSLEWGSGYTF. The variable domain in full, with the rest retrieved from reference TRBV7-9 and TRBJ1-2, is DTGVSQNPRHKITKRGQNVTFRCDPISEHNRLYWYRQTLGQGPEFLTYFQNEAQLEKSRLLSDRFSAERPKGSFSTLEIQRTEQGDSAMYLCASSLEWGSGYTFGSGTRLTVV.

The chain carries TRBV28 and TRBJ1-3; maybe TRBD1 (6 bases). Germline CDR1 is MDHEN and CDR2 is SYDVKM. Trimming pared 7 bases from V and 4 bases from J, leaving 17 bases between. There are 15 residues in the CDR3. The CDR3 DNA is TGTGCCAGCACCCCCCAGGGGCGGCCGGGAAACACCATATATTTT. It encodes CASTPQGRPGNTIYF. The full variable domain, its missing parts supplied by reference TRBV28 and TRBJ1-3, is DVKVTQSSRYLVKRTGEKVFLECVQDMDHENMFWYRQDPGLGLRLIYFSYDVKMKEKGDIPEGYSVSREKKERFSLILESASTNQTSMYLCASTPQGRPGNTIYFGEGSWLTVV.

CDR3 in DNA: TGTGCCAGCAGACTCAGCGGGACTGGTTTCGGGGAGCTGTTTTTT. It codes for CASRLSGTGFGELFF. This chain links TRBV6-6 with TRBJ2-2; TRBD2 agrees at 7 bases. The CDR3 length is 15 residues. CDR1 MNHNY and CDR2 SVGAGI come from the germline V gene (reference sequence). Trimming cost V 6 bases and J 7 bases; bases outside gene matches: 11.

In nucleotides, the CDR3 is TGCAGCGAATCAGGGGGCGCGGGAGCGGGAGGGCCGTCAGATACGCAGTATTTT. This codes for CSESGGAGAGGPSDTQYF. This chain connects TRBV29-1 to TRBJ2-3; 10 nucleotides agree with TRBD2. This CDR3 has 18 amino acids. After removal of 7 bases from V and 4 bases from J, the junction contained 20 bases not matched to a gene. Looked up from germline, CDR1 is SQVTM and CDR2 is ANQGSEA.

The V gene is TRBV21-1, the J gene TRBJ2-5; no DNA check was done on the table's D call, TRBD2. TRBV21-1 is flagged as a pseudogene. This CDR3 spans 15 amino acids. This chain's CDR3 is CASSPREGDQETQYF. The CDR3 coding sequence is TGTGCCAGCAGCCCAAGGGAGGGCGATCAAGAGACCCAGTACTTC.

The rearrangement uses TRBV4-2 and TRBJ2-3; D uncertain. V was pared by 0 bases and J by 6 bases, with 7 bases between. The germline gives CDR1 LGHNA, CDR2 YNFKEQ. The CDR3 is 13 amino acids. CDR3 sequence: CASSQDEADTQYF. The CDR3 DNA reads TGTGCCAGCAGCCAAGATGAAGCGGATACGCAGTATTTT.

This clone was picked up one time. The V and J genes are TRBV19 and TRBJ2-6, with a tentative D call TRBD1 (6 bases). Looked up from germline, CDR1 is LNHDA and CDR2 is SQIVND (reference sequence). The CDR3 totals 16 residues. V lost 7 bases and J 1 base, leaving 14 bases between the germline ends. CDR3 sequence reads: CASKRQASSGANVLTF. The DNA for the CDR3 is TGTGCCAGTAAACGACAGGCAAGTTCTGGGGCCAACGTCCTGACTTTC.

The chain employs TRBV6-5 and TRBJ2-1; possible D gene TRBD1, 5 bases. Trimming took off 0 bases at V and 7 bases at J, with 16 bases between the two ends. The CDR3 is made up of 16 amino acids. Looked up from germline, CDR1 is MNHEY and CDR2 is SVGAGI. The CDR3 is CASSYSGSRVGNEQFF. The DNA for the CDR3 is TGTGCCAGCAGTTACTCCGGTAGCAGGGTCGGGAATGAGCAGTTCTTC.

The rearrangement joins TRBV2 to TRBJ2-2, with 7 bases identical to TRBD2. In germline, CDR1 is SNHLY, CDR2 FYNNEI. J lost 5 bases, V lost 6 bases, and 6 bases had no gene match. This CDR3 is built from 14 residues. The CDR3 nucleotides are TGTGCCAGCAGAAAAGGTAGCGGGACCGGGGAGCTGTTTTTT. Translated, it gives CASRKGSGTGELFF.

This clone has more than one count but fewer than ten. V is TRBV5-1 and J is TRBJ2-1; D possibly uses TRBD1 or TRBD2 (7 bases each). This CDR3 comprises 16 residues. The germline gives CDR1 SGHRS, CDR2 YFSETQ. The V gene lost 0 bases and the J gene lost 6 bases, with 16 bases spanning the gap. CDR3 sequence: CASSLGLAAGGNEQFF. The DNA of the CDR3 is TGCGCCAGCAGCTTGGGCCTAGCGGCAGGGGGCAATGAGCAGTTCTTC.

V gene TRBV25-1 combines with J gene TRBJ1-6; D ambiguous. V lost 3 bases and J 11 bases, leaving 17 bases between the germline ends. This CDR3 region has 15 residues. Germline V gene data show CDR1 as MGHDK and CDR2 as SYGVNS. CDR3 residues: CASSEATDSRTPLHF. DNA of the CDR3: TGTGCCAGCAGTGAGGCCACAGACTCCCGTACACCCCTCCACTTT. The full variable domain, rest sourced from reference TRBV25-1 and TRBJ1-6, is EADIYQTPRYLVIGTGKKITLECSQTMGHDKMYWYQQDPGMELHLIHYSYGVNSTEKGDLSSESTVSRIRTEHFPLTLESARPSHTSQYLCASSEATDSRTPLHFGNGTRLTVT.

The chain combines TRBV6-5 with TRBJ1-5, with D uncertain. V lost 4 bases and J 0 bases, leaving 13 bases between the germline ends. The CDR3 runs 16 residues. Germline-derived CDR1 and CDR2 are MNHEY and SVGAGI. The CDR3 loop is CASSSRTHDSNQPQHF. The DNA of the CDR3 is TGTGCCAGCAGTTCCAGGACCCATGATAGCAATCAGCCCCAGCATTTT.

This chain joins TRBV4-1 and TRBJ2-1; D unclear. CDR3 length: 16 residues. The V and J ends lost 1 base and 1 base respectively, with 11 bases between them. Germline V CDR1 and CDR2: MGHRA, YSYEKL. The CDR3 here is CASSQVDILSYNEQFF. The CDR3 nucleotides are TGCGCCAGCAGCCAAGTCGACATTTTATCCTACAATGAGCAGTTCTTC.

This chain links TRBV11-2 with TRBJ2-1, with 7 bases identical to TRBD2. The germline V gene has CDR1 SGHAT and CDR2 FQNNGV. V shed 1 base and J 2 bases; nucleotides not matched to a gene: 11. This CDR3 spans 18 amino acids. The CDR3 sequence is CASSLGTSVSLAYNEQFF. For the CDR3, the DNA is TGTGCCAGCAGCTTAGGAACTAGCGTAAGCCTCGCCTACAATGAGCAGTTCTTC.

The chain uses TRBV9 and TRBJ2-5; D remains ambiguous. The assigned J gene may be wrong: the sequence end matches TRBJ2-7 better. Germline-derived CDR1 and CDR2 are SGDLS and YYNGEE. This CDR3 contains 14 residues. The CDR3 is CASGGGFSSYEQYF. The CDR3 DNA sequence: TGTGCCAGCGGTGGCGGATTTAGCTCCTACGAGCAGTACTTC.

This rearrangement joins TRBV6-5 to TRBJ2-1, with 14 bases that match TRBD2. V gave up 6 bases and J gave up 10 bases; unmatched junction bases: 5. There are 14 residues in the CDR3. Germline values: CDR1 MNHEY, CDR2 SVGAGI. This CDR3 reads CASRGTSGSAEQFF. CDR3 in DNA: TGTGCCAGCAGAGGGACTAGCGGGAGTGCCGAGCAGTTCTTC.

The chain links TRBV30 to TRBJ2-5; the D gene is possibly TRBD1 (6 bases). V lost 3 bases to trimming and J lost 5 bases, with 19 bases between them. Germline V gene sequence: CDR1 GTSNPN, CDR2 SVGIG (reference sequence). The CDR3 sequence is 15 residues long. This CDR3 is CAWRDRTVPRETQYF. In nucleotides, the CDR3 is TGTGCCTGGAGGGACCGGACAGTTCCCCGGGAGACCCAGTACTTC. Looking up the rest from reference TRBV30 and TRBJ2-5 gives the full variable domain: SQTIHQWPATLVQPVGSPLSLECTVEGTSNPNLYWYRQAAGRGLQLLFYSVGIGQISSEVPQNLSASRPQDRQFILSSKKLLLSDSGFYLCAWRDRTVPRETQYFGPGTRLLVL.

The chain uses TRBV5-1 and TRBJ2-1, with a tentative D call TRBD1 (5 bases). The CDR3 has 17 amino acids. The ends were cut back, 0 bases at V and 4 bases at J, with 17 bases in the middle. Germline V lookup: CDR1 SGHRS, CDR2 YFSETQ. The CDR3 bases are TGCGCCAGCAGCTTGGCCGGGTGGGGCAACCCTTACAATGAGCAGTTCTTC. Protein product: CASSLAGWGNPYNEQFF.